Below are 11 T cell receptor beta chains sequenced from a single sample in a study of shared clonotypes between healthy human individuals. Repertoires were generated with immunoSEQ multiplex PCR, while TCRdb's copy carries only in-frame clones and drops some. The sample contains approximately 1,500,000 clones, 98% of which appear only once. The sequenced material came from naive CD4+ T cells sorted from blood. Subset in this sample: CD45RA+ positively selected. The receptors derive from a man younger than 40 in good health.

The chain joins TRBV5-1 to TRBJ2-3; 9 nucleotides align to TRBD2. From germline, CDR1 is SGHRS and CDR2 YFSETQ. The CDR3 consists of 17 residues. With 7 bases clipped from V and 1 base from J, the junction kept 13 bases outside the gene matches. In nucleotides, the CDR3 is TGCGCCAGCCTGAAAGCGGGAGGATCAATCGGCACAGATACGCAGTATTTT. This sequence encodes CASLKAGGSIGTDTQYF.

This chain connects TRBV4-2 to TRBJ2-5, with D perhaps TRBD1 or TRBD2 (5 bases each). V shed 4 bases and J shed 2 bases, with 17 bases lying between them. This CDR3 has 16 amino acids. From germline, CDR1 is LGHNA and CDR2 YNFKEQ. CDR3 in amino acids: CASSLKLGEGQETQYF. Written as DNA, the CDR3 is TGTGCCAGCAGCCTCAAGTTGGGGGAAGGTCAAGAGACCCAGTACTTC.

The chain recombines TRBV11-3 with TRBJ2-1; 8 bases map to TRBD1. The V and J ends lost 0 bases and 9 bases, in that order; junction bases with no gene match: 7. CDR3 length: 15 amino acids. CDR1 is SGHNT, CDR2 YENEEA, per germline. DNA of the CDR3: TGTGCCAGCAGCTTAGACCCCCAGGGGGCTGGTGAGCAGTTCTTC. Protein sequence: CASSLDPQGAGEQFF.

The gene calls are TRBV19 and TRBJ2-2; tentatively, D is TRBD1 (6 bases). This CDR3 has 16 amino acids. Looked up from germline, CDR1 is LNHDA and CDR2 is SQIVND (reference sequence). The V and J ends lost 5 bases and 6 bases respectively, with 19 bases between them. The CDR3 region has the DNA TGTGCCAGTAGTCTCCGTAACAGGGAGATCGCCGGGGAGCTGTTTTTT. This translates into CASSLRNREIAGELFF. Complete variable domain (other parts from reference TRBV19 and TRBJ2-2): DGGITQSPKYLFRKEGQNVTLSCEQNLNHDAMYWYRQDPGQGLRLIYYSQIVNDFQKGDIAEGYSVSREKKESFPLTVTSAQKNPTAFYLCASSLRNREIAGELFFGEGSRLTVL.

The rearrangement joins TRBV2 to TRBJ2-3; 13 bases map to TRBD2. CDR3 length: 16 residues. Germline values: CDR1 SNHLY, CDR2 FYNNEI. Germline trimming cut 2 bases from V and 9 bases from J; bases unmatched to any gene: 8. CDR3 amino acids: CASSERTSGRGKTQYF. The CDR3 bases are TGTGCCAGCAGTGAACGGACTAGCGGGAGAGGTAAAACGCAGTATTTT.

This chain links TRBV9 with TRBJ2-1, with D unclear. This CDR3 contains 13 residues. The germline V gene has CDR1 SGDLS and CDR2 YYNGEE. V lost 0 bases to trimming and J lost 7 bases, with 8 bases between them. The CDR3 region is CASSVEWLNEQFF. In DNA, the CDR3 is TGTGCCAGCAGCGTAGAGTGGCTTAATGAGCAGTTCTTC.

This rearrangement joins TRBV4-2 to TRBJ2-7, with 13 positions matching TRBD2. V gave up 4 bases and J gave up 1 base; unmatched junction bases: 4. The germline CDR1 and CDR2 sequences are LGHNA and YNFKEQ. The CDR3 covers 16 residues. The CDR3 DNA follows: TGTGCCAGCAGCCCAGGGACTAGCGGGACATCCTACGAGCAGTACTTC. Protein product: CASSPGTSGTSYEQYF.

This sequence joins TRBV5-1 and TRBJ2-1, with TRBD1 matching 7 bases. Trimming cost V 4 bases and J 4 bases; bases outside gene matches: 5. Germline V gene sequence: CDR1 SGHRS, CDR2 YFSETQ. The CDR3 is 14 amino acids. The CDR3 DNA reads TGCGCCAGCAGCACTGGGACAGATTACAATGAGCAGTTCTTC. It codes for CASSTGTDYNEQFF.

The gene calls are TRBV4-3 and TRBJ2-1; 8 bases are a match to TRBD2. The CDR3 has 13 amino acids. With V trimmed by 4 bases and J by 6 bases, 2 bases remained unmatched. CDR1 and CDR2 (germline): LGHNA, YSLEER. The CDR3 DNA reads TGCGCCAGCAGCCCCGCGGGAGGCAATGAGCAGTTCTTC. Translating it yields CASSPAGGNEQFF.

The rearrangement joins TRBV4-2 to TRBJ2-1; D is ambiguous. Germline CDR1 and CDR2: LGHNA and YNFKEQ. This CDR3 is 11 amino acids long. Trimming pared 10 bases from V and 8 bases from J, leaving 12 bases between. In DNA, the CDR3 is TGTGCCACCGTTCGTATGGATGAGCAGTTCTTC. Residues: CATVRMDEQFF.

J is TRBJ2-3 and V is TRBV9, with 8 positions matching TRBD2. V gave up 0 bases and J gave up 2 bases; unmatched junction bases: 5. The CDR3 has 16 residues. Germline loops: CDR1 SGDLS, CDR2 YYNGEE. The CDR3 spells CASSVVAGGITDTQYF. CDR3 bases: TGTGCCAGCAGCGTAGTGGCGGGAGGTATCACAGATACGCAGTATTTT. Full variable domain (missing parts from reference TRBV9 and TRBJ2-3): DSGVTQTPKHLITATGQRVTLRCSPRSGDLSVYWYQQSLDQGLQFLIQYYNGEERAKGNILERFSAQQFPDLHSELNLSSLELGDSALYFCASSVVAGGITDTQYFGPGTRLTVL.